The clone carrying this T cell receptor (beta chain) appeared a few times. Antigen specificity is unknown. Primers used in a second PCR of roughly 6 to 11 cycles were a sample-barcoded 5' primer and a J-beta primer mix. Each cDNA molecule was tagged by a template-switch adaptor that had 12 random nucleotides. TCRdb passed the 5' RACE reads through MiXCR, listing each CDR3 protein once. Of 1.5 million to 2 million distinct CDR3 sequences in the sample, 28% are singletons; the top ten hold roughly 8%. This specimen belongs to a study of blood T cells in healthy people across ages. The donors, aged about 6 to 100, were healthy Caucasians from Russia. Regarding the study as a whole: A strong correlation between TCR beta diversity and naive T cell percentage was seen.

This CDR3 comprises 13 residues. CDR1 and CDR2 (germline): SGHRS, YFSETQ. J gave up 7 bases and V 4 bases, and 6 bases lay outside the gene matches. The chain uses TRBV5-1 and TRBJ1-2; 8 bases fit TRBD1. Sequences were obtained from blood. The receptor's source is a woman aged 30 to 39 in good health. The CDR3 DNA is TGCGCCAGCAGCGACGACAGGGGACGTGGCTACACCTTC. Translation gives CASSDDRGRGYTF.